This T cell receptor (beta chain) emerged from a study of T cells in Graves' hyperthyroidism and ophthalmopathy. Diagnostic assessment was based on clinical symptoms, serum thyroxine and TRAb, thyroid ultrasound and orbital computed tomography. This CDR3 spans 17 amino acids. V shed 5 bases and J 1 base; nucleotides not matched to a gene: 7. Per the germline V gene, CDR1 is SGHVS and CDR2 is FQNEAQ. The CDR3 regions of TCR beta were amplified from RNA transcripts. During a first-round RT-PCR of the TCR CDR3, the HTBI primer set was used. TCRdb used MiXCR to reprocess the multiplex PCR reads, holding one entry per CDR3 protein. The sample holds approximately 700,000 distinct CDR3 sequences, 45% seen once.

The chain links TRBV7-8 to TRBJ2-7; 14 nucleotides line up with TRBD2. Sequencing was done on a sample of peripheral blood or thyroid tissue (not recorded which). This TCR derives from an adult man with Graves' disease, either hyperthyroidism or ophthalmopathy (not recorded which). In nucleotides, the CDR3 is TGTGCCAGCAGCCTAGAGACTAGCGGGAGGGGATCCTACGAGCAGTACTTC. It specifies CASSLETSGRGSYEQYF.